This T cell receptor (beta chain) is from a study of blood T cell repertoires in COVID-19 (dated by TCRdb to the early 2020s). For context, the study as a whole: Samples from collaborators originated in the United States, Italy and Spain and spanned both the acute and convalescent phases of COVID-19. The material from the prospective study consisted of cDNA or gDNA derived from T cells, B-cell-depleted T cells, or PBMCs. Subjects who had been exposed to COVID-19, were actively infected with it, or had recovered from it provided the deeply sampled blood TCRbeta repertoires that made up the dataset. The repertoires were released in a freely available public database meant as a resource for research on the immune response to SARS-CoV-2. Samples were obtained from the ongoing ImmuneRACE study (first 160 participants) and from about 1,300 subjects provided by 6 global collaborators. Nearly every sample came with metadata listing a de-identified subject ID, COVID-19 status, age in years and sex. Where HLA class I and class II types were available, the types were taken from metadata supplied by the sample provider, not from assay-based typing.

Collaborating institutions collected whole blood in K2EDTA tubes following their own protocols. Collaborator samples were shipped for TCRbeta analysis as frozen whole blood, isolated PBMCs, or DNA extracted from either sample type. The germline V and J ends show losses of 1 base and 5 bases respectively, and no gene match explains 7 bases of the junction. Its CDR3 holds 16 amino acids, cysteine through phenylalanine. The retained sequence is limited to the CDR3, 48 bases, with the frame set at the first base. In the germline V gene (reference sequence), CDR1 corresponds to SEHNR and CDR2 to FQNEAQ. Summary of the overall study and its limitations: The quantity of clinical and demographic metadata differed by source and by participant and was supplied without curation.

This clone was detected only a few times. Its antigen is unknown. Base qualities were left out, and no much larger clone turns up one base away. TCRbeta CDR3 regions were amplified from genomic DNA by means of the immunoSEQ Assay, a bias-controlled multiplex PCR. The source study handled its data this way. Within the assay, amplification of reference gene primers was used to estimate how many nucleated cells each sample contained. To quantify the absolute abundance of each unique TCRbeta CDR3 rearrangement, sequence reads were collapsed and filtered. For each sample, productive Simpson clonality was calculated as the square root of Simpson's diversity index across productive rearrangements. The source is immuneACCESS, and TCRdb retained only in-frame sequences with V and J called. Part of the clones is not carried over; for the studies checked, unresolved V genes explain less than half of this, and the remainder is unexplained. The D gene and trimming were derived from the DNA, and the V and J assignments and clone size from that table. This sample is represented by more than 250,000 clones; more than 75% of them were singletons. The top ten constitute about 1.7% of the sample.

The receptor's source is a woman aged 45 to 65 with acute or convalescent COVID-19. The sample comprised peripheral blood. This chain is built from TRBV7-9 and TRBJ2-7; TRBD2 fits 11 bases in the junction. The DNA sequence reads TGTGCCAGCAGCTTAGGCTTTAGCGGGAGGGCCCACGAGCAGTACTTC. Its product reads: CASSLGFSGRAHEQYF.